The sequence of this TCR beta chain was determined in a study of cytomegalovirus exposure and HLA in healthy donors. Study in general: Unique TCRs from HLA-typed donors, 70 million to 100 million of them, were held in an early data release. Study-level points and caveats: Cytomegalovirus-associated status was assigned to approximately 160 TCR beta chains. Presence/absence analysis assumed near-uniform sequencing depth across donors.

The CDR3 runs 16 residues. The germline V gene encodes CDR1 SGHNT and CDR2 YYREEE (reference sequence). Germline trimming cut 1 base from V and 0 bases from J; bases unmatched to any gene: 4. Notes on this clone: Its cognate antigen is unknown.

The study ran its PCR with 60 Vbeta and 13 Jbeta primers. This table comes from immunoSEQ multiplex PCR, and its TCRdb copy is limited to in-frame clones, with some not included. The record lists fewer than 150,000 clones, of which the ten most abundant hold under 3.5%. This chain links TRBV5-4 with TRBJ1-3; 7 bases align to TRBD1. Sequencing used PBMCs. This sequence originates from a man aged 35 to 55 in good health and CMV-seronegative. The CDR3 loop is CASSLKGGRSGNTIYF. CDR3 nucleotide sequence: TGTGCCAGCAGCTTGAAAGGGGGCCGCTCTGGAAACACCATATATTTT. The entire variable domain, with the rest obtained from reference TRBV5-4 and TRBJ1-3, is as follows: ETGVTQSPTHLIKTRGQQVTLRCSSQSGHNTVSWYQQALGQGPQFIFQYYREEENGRGNFPPRFSGLQFPNYSSELNVNALELDDSALYLCASSLKGGRSGNTIYFGEGSWLTVV.